This T cell receptor beta chain was retrieved from a study of shared clonotypes between healthy human individuals. J lost 4 bases, V lost 5 bases, and 18 bases had no gene match. The CDR3 has 18 amino acids. Germline V gives CDR1 SGHVS, CDR2 FQNEAQ. As defined, naive CD8 cells were CD45RO-negative and positively selected for CCR7, with terminally differentiated effector memory CD45RA+ cells excluded. Sequenced by immunoSEQ multiplex PCR; TCRdb stores in-frame clones only, minus some. This sample has about 2.2 million clones; 90% to 95% occur once, and the top ten carry over 1.5%. The sequence was obtained from a man between 18 and 29 years old in good health. Some clones in this sample may be carry-over from other donors' samples. The chain joins TRBV7-8 to TRBJ2-7; 9 bases match TRBD1. Material for sequencing was naive CD8+ T cells from PBMCs. This CDR3 reads CASSPRPQGAGVIYEQYF. The CDR3 nucleotides read TGTGCCAGCAGCCCCCGCCCACAGGGGGCTGGGGTGATATACGAGCAGTACTTC.